This TCR beta chain came from a study of T-cell memory formation after mild COVID-19. TCRdb recomputed calls from the 5' RACE reads with MiXCR, one row per CDR3 protein. The table shows a few hundred thousand distinct CDR3 sequences, with roughly 23% occurring only once. The source is an adult woman who had mild COVID-19 (a few samples of this study predate the infection). Cell type and time point are not known. Sequenced input: PBMCs or a T cell subset sorted from them (not recorded which).

CDR3 residues: CASSLNAVGGTEAFF. The CDR3 bases are TGTGCCAGCAGCTTAAATGCGGTTGGAGGCACTGAAGCTTTCTTT. The rearrangement links TRBV7-3 to TRBJ1-1; D unresolved. CDR3 length equals 15 residues. Trimming cost V 1 base and J 4 bases, with 13 bases left between them. CDR1 and CDR2 from the germline V gene are SGHTA and FQGTGA.